This T cell receptor beta chain was identified during a study of cytomegalovirus exposure and HLA in healthy donors. Study conclusions and caveats: Roughly uniform sequencing depth across donors was assumed, possibly incorrectly.

As concerns this clone: Its antigen remains unknown.

Primers for the PCR totalled 60 Vbeta and 13 Jbeta. The table came from immunoSEQ multiplex PCR; TCRdb's copy has only in-frame clones and leaves some out. The table lists 150,000 to 200,000 clones, about 77% of them singletons. Germline CDR1 SNHLY, CDR2 FYNNEI. V gave up 2 bases and J gave up 2 bases, with 7 bases separating them. The CDR3 contains 14 residues. This chain connects TRBV2 to TRBJ2-1; D is ambiguous. Sequenced sample: PBMCs. This TCR derives from a female donor in good health and CMV-seronegative. CDR3 DNA: TGTGCCAGCAGTGAATACAGAACCTACAATGAGCAGTTCTTC. It codes for CASSEYRTYNEQFF.